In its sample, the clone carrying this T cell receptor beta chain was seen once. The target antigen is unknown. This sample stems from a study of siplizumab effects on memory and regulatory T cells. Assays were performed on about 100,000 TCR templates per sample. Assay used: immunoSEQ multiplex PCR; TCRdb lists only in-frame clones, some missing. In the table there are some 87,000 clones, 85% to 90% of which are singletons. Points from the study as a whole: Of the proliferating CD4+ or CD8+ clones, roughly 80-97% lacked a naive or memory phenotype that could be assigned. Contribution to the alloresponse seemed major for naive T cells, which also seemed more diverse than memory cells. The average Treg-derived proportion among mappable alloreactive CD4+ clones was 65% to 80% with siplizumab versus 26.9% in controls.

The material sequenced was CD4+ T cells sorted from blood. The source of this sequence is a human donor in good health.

In DNA form, the CDR3 reads TGTGCCAGCAGCAAAAAAGGACTGGCCAGCTCCTACAATGAGCAGTTCTTC. It encodes CASSKKGLASSYNEQFF. The chain has TRBV5-4 and TRBJ2-1; TRBD2 might be the D (5 bases). V shed 4 bases and J shed 0 bases, with 17 bases lying between them. In germline, CDR1 is SGHNT, CDR2 YYREEE (reference sequence). CDR3 length: 17 amino acids.